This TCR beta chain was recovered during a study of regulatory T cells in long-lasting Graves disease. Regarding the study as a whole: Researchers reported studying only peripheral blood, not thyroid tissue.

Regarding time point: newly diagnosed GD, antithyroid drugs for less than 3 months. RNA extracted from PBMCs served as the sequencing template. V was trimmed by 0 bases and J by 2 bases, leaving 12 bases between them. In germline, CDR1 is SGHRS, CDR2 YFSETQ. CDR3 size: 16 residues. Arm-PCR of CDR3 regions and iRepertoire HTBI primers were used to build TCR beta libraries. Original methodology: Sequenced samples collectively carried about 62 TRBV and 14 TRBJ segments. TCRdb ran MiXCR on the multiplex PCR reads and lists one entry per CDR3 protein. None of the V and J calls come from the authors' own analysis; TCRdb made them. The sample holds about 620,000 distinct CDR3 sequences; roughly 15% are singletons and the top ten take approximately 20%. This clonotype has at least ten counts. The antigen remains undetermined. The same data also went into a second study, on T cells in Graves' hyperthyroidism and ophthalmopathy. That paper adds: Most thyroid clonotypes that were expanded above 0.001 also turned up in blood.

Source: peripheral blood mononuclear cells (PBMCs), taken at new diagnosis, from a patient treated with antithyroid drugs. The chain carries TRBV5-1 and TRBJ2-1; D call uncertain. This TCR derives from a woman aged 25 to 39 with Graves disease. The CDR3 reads CASSLVKGSAYNEQFF. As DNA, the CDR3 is TGCGCCAGCAGCTTGGTCAAGGGTTCGGCCTACAATGAGCAGTTCTTC.